A single sample gave rise to the 5 T cell receptor beta chains below, sequenced in a study of T cells in Graves' hyperthyroidism and ophthalmopathy. What was amplified from RNA transcripts were TCR beta CDR3 regions. TCR CDR3 underwent first-round RT-PCR with the HTBI primer set. TCRdb processed the multiplex PCR reads anew with MiXCR; each CDR3 protein has one entry. The sample has around 440,000 distinct CDR3 sequences; roughly 14% are singletons. Input material: blood. These TCRs come from a woman aged 18-35 years with Graves' hyperthyroidism.

This clonotype was observed at least ten times. This chain joins TRBV3-1 and TRBJ2-3; 15 bases align to TRBD2. The V gene's germline CDR1 is LGHDT and CDR2 YNNKEL (reference sequence). The CDR3 loop spans 19 amino acids. The ends lost 3 bases at V and 3 bases at J; junction bases unmatched: 10. The CDR3 DNA sequence: TGTGCCAGCAGCCACGGACTAGCGGGGGGGAGGGCGAGTACAGATACGCAGTATTTT. Its protein is CASSHGLAGGRASTDTQYF.

In its sample, this clonotype was seen a few times. The chain joins TRBV4-2 to TRBJ2-1, with D possibly matching TRBD1 (5 bases). Germline lookup yields CDR1 LGHNA and CDR2 YNFKEQ. Trimming removed 1 base from V and 5 bases from J, with 12 bases in between. The CDR3 extends over 15 amino acids. The CDR3 DNA reads TGTGCCAGCAGCCAAGGACAGTTAAATGACAATGAGCAGTTCTTC. Residues: CASSQGQLNDNEQFF.

The rearrangement links TRBV27 to TRBJ1-1; unclear D gene. The CDR3 spans 14 residues. Trimming removed 0 bases from V and 5 bases from J, with 10 bases in between. CDR1 MNHEY and CDR2 SMNVEV come from the germline V gene (reference sequence). The CDR3 spells CASSLSRAETEAFF. As DNA, the CDR3 is TGTGCCAGCAGTTTATCGAGGGCAGAAACTGAAGCTTTCTTT.

At least ten counts were recorded for this clonotype. V usage is TRBV4-1 and J usage is TRBJ2-7, with TRBD1 as a possible D gene (6 bases). The CDR3 is 15 residues long. Germline assignment: CDR1 MGHRA and CDR2 YSYEKL. Trimming pared 0 bases from V and 2 bases from J, leaving 11 bases between. CDR3 bases: TGCGCCAGCAGCCAAGACCAACAGGGCCCCTACGAGCAGTACTTC. This gives the protein CASSQDQQGPYEQYF.

This clonotype has at least ten counts. The chain recombines TRBV20-1 with TRBJ2-1, with TRBD2 identical over 7 bases. CDR1 and CDR2 (germline): DFQATT, SNEGSKA (reference sequence). The CDR3 spans 17 residues. V lost 4 bases to trimming and J lost 2 bases; unmatched junction nucleotides: 14. The CDR3: CSATGGEGVWAYNEQFF. In DNA, the CDR3 is TGCAGTGCTACCGGCGGGGAGGGTGTCTGGGCCTACAATGAGCAGTTCTTC.